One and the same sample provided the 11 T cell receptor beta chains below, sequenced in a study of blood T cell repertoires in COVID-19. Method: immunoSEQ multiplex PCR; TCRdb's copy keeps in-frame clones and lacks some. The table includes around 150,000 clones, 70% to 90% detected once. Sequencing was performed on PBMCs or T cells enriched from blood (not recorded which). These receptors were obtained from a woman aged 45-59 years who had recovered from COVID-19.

The CDR3 coding sequence is TGTGCCAGCTCACCCCGGGACAGGAGGAACAACTACGAGCAGTACTTC. This codes for CASSPRDRRNNYEQYF. The rearrangement links TRBV18 to TRBJ2-7; TRBD1 aligns across 8 bases. This CDR3 is built from 16 residues. Germline lookup yields CDR1 KGHSH and CDR2 LQKENI. The V segment lost 3 bases and the J segment 3 bases; nucleotides outside the gene matches: 10.

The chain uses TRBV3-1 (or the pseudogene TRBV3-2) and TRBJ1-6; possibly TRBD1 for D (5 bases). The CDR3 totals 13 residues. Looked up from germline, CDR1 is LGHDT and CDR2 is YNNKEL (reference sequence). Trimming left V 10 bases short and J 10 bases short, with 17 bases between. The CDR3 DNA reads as TGTGCCACATCGGGGGTTCAGGCCTCACCCCTCCACTTT. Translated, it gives CATSGVQASPLHF.

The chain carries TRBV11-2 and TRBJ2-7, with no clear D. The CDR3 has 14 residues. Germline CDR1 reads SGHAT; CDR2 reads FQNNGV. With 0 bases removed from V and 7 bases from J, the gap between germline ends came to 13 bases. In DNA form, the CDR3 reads TGTGCCAGCAGCTTAGATGCAGGTGTTAAAGAGCAGTACTTC. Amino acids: CASSLDAGVKEQYF.

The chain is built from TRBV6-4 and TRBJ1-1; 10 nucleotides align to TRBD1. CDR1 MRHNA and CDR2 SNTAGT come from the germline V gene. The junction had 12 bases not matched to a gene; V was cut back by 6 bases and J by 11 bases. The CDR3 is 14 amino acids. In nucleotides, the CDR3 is TGTGCCAGCAGATCCGGACAGGGGGGGCGAAGGGCTTTCTTT. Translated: CASRSGQGGRRAFF.

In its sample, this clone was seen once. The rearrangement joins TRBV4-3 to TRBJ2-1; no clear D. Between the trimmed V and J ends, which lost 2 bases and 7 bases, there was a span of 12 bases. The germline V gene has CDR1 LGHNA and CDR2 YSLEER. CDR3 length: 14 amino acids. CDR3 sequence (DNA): TGCGCCAGCAGCCAACAAAGAACCCTAAATGAGCAGTTCTTC. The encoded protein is CASSQQRTLNEQFF.

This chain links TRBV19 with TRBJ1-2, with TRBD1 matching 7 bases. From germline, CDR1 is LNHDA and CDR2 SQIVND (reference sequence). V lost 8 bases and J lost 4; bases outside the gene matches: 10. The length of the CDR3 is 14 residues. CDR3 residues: CASERPTGFYGYTF. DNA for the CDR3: TGTGCCAGTGAAAGACCGACAGGGTTCTATGGCTACACCTTC.

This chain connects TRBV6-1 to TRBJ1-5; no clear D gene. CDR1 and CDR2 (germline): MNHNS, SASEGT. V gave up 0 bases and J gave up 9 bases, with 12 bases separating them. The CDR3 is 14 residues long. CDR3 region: CASSEARSYGPQHF. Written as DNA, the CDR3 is TGTGCCAGCAGTGAAGCACGGAGTTATGGGCCCCAGCATTTT.

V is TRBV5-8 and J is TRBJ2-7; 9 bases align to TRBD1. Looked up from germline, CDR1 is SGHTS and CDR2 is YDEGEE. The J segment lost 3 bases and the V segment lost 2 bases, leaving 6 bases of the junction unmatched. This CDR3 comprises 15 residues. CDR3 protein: CASSFRTGVIYEQYF. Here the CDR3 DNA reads TGTGCCAGCAGCTTCCGGACAGGGGTAATCTACGAGCAGTACTTC.

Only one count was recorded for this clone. CDR3 loop: CASSLRRQGGTGELFF. As DNA, the CDR3 is TGTGCCAGCAGCTTAAGACGGCAGGGAGGGACCGGGGAGCTGTTTTTT. The chain recombines TRBV7-9 with TRBJ2-2; 7 bases line up with TRBD2. Germline V gene lookup returns CDR1 SEHNR and CDR2 FQNEAQ (reference sequence). The trim removed 2 bases at V and 5 bases at J, leaving 8 bases unmatched. This CDR3 contains 16 residues.

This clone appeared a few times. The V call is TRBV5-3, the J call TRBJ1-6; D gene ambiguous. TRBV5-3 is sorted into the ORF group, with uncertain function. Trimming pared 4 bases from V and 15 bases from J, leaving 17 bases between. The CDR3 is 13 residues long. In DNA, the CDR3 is TGTGCCAGAAGCCCGTCGGGAAAGCTCAACCTCCACTTT. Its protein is CARSPSGKLNLHF.

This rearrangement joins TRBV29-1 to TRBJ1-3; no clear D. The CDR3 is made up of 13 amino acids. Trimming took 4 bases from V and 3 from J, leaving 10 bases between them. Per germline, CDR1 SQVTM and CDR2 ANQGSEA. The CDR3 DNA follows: TGCAGCGTTGCGAGGTCGGTTGGAAACACCATATATTTT. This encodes CSVARSVGNTIYF.